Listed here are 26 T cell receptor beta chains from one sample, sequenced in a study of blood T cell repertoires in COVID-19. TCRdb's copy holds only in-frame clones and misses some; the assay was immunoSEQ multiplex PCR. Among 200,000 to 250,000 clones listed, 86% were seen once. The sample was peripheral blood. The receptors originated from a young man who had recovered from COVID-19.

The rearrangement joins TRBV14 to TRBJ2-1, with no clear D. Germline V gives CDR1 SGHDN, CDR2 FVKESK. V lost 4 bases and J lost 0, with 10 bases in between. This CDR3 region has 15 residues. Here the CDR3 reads CASSLDWNSYNEQFF. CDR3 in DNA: TGTGCCAGCAGCCTCGACTGGAACTCCTACAATGAGCAGTTCTTC.

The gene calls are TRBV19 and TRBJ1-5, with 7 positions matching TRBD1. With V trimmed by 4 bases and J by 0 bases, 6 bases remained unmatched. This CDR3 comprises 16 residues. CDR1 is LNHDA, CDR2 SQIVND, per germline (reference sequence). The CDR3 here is CASSTGQPYSNQPQHF. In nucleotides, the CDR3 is TGTGCCAGTAGTACGGGACAGCCATATAGCAATCAGCCCCAGCATTTT. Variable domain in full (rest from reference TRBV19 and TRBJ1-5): DGGITQSPKYLFRKEGQNVTLSCEQNLNHDAMYWYRQDPGQGLRLIYYSQIVNDFQKGDIAEGYSVSREKKESFPLTVTSAQKNPTAFYLCASSTGQPYSNQPQHFGDGTRLSIL.

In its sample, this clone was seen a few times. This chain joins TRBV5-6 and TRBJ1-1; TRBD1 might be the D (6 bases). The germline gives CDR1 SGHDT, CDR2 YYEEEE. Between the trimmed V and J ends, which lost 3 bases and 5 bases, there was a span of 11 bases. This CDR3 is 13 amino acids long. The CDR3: CASSSRGKTEAFF. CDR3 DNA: TGTGCCAGCAGCTCGAGGGGGAAGACTGAAGCTTTCTTT.

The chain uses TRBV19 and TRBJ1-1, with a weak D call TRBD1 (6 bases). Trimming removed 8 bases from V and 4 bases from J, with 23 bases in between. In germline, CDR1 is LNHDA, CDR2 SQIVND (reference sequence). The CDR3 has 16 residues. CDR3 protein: CASFTDRGRGSTEAFF. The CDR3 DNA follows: TGTGCCAGTTTTACCGATCGGGGGCGGGGGTCCACTGAAGCTTTCTTT.

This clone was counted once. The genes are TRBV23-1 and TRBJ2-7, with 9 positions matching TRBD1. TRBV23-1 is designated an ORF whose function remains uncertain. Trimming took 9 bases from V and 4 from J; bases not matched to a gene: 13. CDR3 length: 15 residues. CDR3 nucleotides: TGCGCCAGACCTGGCTCAGACAGGGGGGGATACGAGCAGTACTTC. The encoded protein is CARPGSDRGGYEQYF.

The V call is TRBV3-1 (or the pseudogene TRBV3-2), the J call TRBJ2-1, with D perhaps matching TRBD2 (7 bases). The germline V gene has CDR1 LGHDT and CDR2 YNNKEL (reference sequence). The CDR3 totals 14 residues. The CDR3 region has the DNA TGTTTCGACTGGGGGGGCACGTCCTACAATGAGCAGTTCTTC. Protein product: CFDWGGTSYNEQFF.

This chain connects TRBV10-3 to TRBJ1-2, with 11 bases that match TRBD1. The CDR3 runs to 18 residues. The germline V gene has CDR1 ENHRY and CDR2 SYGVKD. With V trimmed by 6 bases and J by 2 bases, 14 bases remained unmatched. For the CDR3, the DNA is TGTGCCATCAGAAATCCCGGAGGGACAGGGGGAGTGAACTATGGCTACACCTTC. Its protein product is CAIRNPGGTGGVNYGYTF.

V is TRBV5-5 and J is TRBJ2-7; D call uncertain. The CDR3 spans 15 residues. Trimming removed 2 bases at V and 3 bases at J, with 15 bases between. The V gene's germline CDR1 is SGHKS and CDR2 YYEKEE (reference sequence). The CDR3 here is CASSFGPTGVYEQYF. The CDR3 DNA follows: TGTGCCAGCAGCTTTGGTCCAACGGGTGTCTACGAGCAGTACTTC.

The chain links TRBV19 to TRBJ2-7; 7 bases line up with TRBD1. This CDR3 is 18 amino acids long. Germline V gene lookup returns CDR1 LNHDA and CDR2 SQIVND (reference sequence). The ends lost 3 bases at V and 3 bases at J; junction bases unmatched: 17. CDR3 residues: CASSIRGGGPGQIYEQYF. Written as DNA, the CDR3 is TGTGCCAGTAGTATCAGAGGCGGCGGACCGGGACAGATCTACGAGCAGTACTTC.

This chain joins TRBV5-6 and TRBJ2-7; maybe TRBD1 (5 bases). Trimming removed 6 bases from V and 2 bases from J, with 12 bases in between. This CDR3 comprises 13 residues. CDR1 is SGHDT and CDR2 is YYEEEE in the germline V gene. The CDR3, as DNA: TGTGCCAGCACCCGACAGCAACCCTACGAGCAGTACTTC. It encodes CASTRQQPYEQYF.

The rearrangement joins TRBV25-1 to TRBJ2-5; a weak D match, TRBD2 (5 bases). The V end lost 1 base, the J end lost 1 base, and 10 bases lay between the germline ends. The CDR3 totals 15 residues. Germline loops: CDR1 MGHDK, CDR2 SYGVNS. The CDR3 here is CASSEWRGIQETQYF. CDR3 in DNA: TGTGCCAGCAGTGAATGGAGAGGGATCCAAGAGACCCAGTACTTC.

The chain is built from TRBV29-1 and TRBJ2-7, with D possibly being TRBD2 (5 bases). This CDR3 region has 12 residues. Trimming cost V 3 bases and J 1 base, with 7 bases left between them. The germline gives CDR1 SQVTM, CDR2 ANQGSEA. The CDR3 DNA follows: TGCAGCGTTGATGAGGGTTCCTACGAGCAGTACTTC. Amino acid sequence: CSVDEGSYEQYF.

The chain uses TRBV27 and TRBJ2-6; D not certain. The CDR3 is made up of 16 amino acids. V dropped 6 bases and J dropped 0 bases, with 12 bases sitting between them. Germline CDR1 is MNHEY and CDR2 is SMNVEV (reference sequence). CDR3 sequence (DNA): TGTGCCAGCAGCTCACACCCTGTCTCTGGGGCCAACGTCCTGACTTTC. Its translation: CASSSHPVSGANVLTF.

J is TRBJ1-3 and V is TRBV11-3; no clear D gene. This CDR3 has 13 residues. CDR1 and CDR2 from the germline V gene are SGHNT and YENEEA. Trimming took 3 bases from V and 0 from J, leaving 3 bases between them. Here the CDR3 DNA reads TGTGCCAGCAGCTTTAACTCTGGAAACACCATATATTTT. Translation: CASSFNSGNTIYF.

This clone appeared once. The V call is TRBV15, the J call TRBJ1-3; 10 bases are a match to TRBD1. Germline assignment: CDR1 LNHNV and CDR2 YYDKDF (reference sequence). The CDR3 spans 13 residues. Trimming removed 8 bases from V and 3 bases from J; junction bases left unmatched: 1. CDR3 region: CATGQGGGNTIYF. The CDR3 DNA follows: TGTGCCACCGGACAGGGGGGTGGAAACACCATATATTTT.

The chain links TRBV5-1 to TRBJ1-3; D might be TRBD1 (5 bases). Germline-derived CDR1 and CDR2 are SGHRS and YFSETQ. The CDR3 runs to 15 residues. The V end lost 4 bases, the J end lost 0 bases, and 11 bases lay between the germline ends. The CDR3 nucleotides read TGCGCCAGCAGCGGACGGACAACCTCTGGAAACACCATATATTTT. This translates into CASSGRTTSGNTIYF.

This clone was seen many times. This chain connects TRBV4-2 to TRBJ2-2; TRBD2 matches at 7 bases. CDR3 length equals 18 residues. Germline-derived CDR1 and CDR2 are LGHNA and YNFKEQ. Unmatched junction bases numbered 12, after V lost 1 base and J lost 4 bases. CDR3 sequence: CASSQVGGGVEATGELFF. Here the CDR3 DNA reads TGTGCCAGCAGCCAAGTGGGTGGGGGGGTCGAAGCCACCGGGGAGCTGTTTTTT.

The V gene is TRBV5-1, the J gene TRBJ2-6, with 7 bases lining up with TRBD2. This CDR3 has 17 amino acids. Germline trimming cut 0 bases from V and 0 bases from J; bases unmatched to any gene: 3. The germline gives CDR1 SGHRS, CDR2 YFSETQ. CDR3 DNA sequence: TGCGCCAGCAGCTTGGCCGGGGGGAGCTCTGGGGCCAACGTCCTGACTTTC. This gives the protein CASSLAGGSSGANVLTF. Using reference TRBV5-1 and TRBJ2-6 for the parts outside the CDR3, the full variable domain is KAGVTQTPRYLIKTRGQQVTLSCSPISGHRSVSWYQQTPGQGLQFLFEYFSETQRNKGNFPGRFSGRQFSNSRSEMNVSTLELGDSALYLCASSLAGGSSGANVLTFGAGSRLTVL.

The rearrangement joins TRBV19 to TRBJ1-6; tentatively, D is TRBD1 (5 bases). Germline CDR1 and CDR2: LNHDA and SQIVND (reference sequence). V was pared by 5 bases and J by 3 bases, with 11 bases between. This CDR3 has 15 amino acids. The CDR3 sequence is CASSFRELYNSPLHF. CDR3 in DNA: TGTGCCAGTAGTTTCAGGGAACTCTATAATTCACCCCTCCACTTT.

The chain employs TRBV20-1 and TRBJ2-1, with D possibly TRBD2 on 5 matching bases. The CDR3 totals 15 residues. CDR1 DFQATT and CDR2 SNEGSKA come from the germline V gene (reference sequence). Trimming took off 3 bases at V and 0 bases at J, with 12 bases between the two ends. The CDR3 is CSASNFRGSYNEQFF. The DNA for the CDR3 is TGCAGTGCTAGTAACTTCCGGGGCTCCTACAATGAGCAGTTCTTC.

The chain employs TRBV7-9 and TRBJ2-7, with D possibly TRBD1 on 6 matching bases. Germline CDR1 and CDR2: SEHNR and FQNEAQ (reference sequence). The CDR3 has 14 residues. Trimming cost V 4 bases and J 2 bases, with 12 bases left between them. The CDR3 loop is CASSSLQGTYEQYF. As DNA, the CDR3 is TGTGCCAGCAGCTCGTTACAGGGTACCTACGAGCAGTACTTC.

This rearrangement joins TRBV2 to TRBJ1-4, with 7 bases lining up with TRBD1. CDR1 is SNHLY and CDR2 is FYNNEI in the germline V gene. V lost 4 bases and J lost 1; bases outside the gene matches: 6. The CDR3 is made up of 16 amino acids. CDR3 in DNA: TGTGCCAGCAGTGGCAGGGGGACGGTAACTAATGAAAAACTGTTTTTT. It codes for CASSGRGTVTNEKLFF.

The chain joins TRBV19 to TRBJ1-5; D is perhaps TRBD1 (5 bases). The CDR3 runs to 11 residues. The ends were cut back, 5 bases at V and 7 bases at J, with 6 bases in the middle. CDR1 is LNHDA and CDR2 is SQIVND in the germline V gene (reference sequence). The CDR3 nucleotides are TGTGCCAGTAGTGGGGCGCAGCCCCAGCATTTT. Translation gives CASSGAQPQHF.

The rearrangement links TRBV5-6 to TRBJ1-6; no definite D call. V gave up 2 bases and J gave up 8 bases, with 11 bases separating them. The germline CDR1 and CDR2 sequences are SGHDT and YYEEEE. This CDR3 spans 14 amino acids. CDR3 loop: CASSFPRADSPLHF. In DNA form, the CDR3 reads TGTGCCAGCAGCTTCCCGCGGGCTGATTCACCCCTCCACTTT.

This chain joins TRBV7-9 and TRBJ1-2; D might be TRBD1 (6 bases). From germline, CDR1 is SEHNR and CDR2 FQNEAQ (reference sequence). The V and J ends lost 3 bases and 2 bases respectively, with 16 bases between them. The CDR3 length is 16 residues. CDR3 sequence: CASSFYDRHANYGYTF. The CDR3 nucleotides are TGTGCCAGCAGCTTCTATGACAGGCACGCAAACTATGGCTACACCTTC.

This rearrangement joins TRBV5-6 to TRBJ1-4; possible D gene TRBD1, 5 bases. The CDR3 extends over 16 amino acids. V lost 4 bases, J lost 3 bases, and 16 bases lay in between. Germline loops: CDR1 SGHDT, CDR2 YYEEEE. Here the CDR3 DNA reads TGTGCCAGCAGCCCCCTGACACAGGACCCTAATGAAAAACTGTTTTTT. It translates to CASSPLTQDPNEKLFF.